The TCR beta chain under discussion was sequenced for a study of T-cell memory formation after mild COVID-19. Study-level findings and limits: Of the contracting clones, CD4+ ones lay mainly in CM and EM, and CD8+ ones in EMRA. Memory from before infection featured some responding clones, which suggests cross-reactive memory joined. A second wave expanding day 15 to 37 was CD4+-biased; contracting clones were balanced.

A word on this clonotype: The antigen remains unidentified.

CDR1 and CDR2 (germline): MGHRA, YSYEKL. Trimming removed 4 bases from V and 0 bases from J, with 10 bases in between. The CDR3 spans 15 residues. Constant-segment-primed 5'RACE gave TCR alpha and TCR beta cDNA libraries with sample barcodes and UMIs. TCRdb analysed the 5' RACE reads with MiXCR anew, one entry per CDR3 protein. The data contain about 360,000 distinct CDR3 sequences, approximately 15% of them seen just once; the ten biggest clones take up 22%. The rearrangement links TRBV4-1 to TRBJ1-3; possible D gene TRBD1, 6 bases. The sample consisted of PBMCs or a T cell subset sorted from them (not recorded which). This clonotype was obtained from a man aged 18 to 29 who had mild COVID-19 (a few samples of this study predate the infection). Cell type and time point are not known. Here the CDR3 DNA reads TGCGCCAGCAGCCTTAGGGGGAACTCTGGAAACACCATATATTTT. It translates to CASSLRGNSGNTIYF.